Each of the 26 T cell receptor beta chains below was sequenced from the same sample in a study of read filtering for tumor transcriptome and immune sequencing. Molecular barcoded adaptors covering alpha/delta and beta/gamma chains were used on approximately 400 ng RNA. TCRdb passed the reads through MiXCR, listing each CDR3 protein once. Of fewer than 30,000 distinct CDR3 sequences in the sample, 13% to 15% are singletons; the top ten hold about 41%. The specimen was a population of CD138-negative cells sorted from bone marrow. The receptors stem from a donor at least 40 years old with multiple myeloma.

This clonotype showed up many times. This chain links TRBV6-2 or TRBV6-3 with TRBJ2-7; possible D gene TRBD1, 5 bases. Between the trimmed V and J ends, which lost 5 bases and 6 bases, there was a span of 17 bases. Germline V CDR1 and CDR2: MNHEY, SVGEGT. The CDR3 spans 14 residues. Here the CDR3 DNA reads TGTGCCAGCAGTAGAACTGGGGCCGGGCTCGAGCAGTACTTC. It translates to CASSRTGAGLEQYF.

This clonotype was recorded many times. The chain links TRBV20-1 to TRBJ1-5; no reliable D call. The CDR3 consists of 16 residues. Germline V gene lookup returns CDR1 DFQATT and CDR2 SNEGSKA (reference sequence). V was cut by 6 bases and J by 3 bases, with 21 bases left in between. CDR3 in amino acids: CSAPDRVGAPNQPQHF. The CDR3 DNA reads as TGCAGTGCCCCCGACCGGGTAGGAGCCCCCAATCAGCCCCAGCATTTT.

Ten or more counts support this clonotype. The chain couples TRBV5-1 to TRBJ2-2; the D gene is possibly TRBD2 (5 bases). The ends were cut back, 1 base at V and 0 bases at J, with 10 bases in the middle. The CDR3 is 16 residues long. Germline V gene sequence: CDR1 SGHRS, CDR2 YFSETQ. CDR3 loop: CASSLLAPTNTGELFF. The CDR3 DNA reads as TGCGCCAGCAGCTTGCTAGCCCCCACGAACACCGGGGAGCTGTTTTTT.

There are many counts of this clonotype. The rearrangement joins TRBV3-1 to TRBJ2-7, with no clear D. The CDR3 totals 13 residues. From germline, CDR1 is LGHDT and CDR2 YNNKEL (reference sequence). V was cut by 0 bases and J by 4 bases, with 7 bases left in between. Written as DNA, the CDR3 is TGTGCCAGCAGCCAAGACATTGGGTACGAGCAGTACTTC. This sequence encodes CASSQDIGYEQYF.

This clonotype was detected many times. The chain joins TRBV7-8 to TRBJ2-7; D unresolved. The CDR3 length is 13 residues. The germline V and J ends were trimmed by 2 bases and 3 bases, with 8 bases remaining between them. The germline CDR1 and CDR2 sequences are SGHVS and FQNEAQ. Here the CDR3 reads CASSLSGNYEQYF. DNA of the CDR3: TGTGCCAGCAGCTTATCAGGAAACTACGAGCAGTACTTC.

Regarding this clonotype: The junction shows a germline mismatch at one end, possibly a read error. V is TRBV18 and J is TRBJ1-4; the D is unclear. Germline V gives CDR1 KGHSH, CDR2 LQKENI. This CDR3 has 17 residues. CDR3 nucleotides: TGTGCCAGCTCACATCTTATGGTCCAGGCAACTAATGAAAAACCGTTTTTT. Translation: CASSHLMVQATNEKPFF.

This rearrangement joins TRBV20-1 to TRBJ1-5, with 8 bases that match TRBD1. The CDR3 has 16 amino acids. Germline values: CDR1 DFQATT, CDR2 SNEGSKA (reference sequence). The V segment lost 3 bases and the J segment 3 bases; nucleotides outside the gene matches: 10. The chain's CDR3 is CSASSGQGIHNQPQHF. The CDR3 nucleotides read TGCAGTGCTAGTTCCGGACAGGGAATCCACAATCAGCCCCAGCATTTT.

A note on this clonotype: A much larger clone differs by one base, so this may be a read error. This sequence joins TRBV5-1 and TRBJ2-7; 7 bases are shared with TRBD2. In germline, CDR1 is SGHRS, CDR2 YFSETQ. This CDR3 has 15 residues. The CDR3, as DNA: TGCGTCAGCAGCTTGGGGGGGACTGCCGCCTACGAGCAGTACTTC. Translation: CVSSLGGTAAYEQYF.

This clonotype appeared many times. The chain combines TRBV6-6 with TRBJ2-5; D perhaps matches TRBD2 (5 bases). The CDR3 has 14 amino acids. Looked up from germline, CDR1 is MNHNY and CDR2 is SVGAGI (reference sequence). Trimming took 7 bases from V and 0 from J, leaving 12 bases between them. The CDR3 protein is CASTSGNYQETQYF. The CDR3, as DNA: TGTGCCAGCACAAGCGGAAACTACCAAGAGACCCAGTACTTC.

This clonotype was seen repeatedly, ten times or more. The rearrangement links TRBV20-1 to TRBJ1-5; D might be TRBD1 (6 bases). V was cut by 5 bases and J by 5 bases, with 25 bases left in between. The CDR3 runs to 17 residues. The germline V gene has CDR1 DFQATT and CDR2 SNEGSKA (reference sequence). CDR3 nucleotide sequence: TGCAGTGCTCAATTTGGGTTCGGGACACCGGTAGATCAGCCCCAGCATTTT. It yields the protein CSAQFGFGTPVDQPQHF.

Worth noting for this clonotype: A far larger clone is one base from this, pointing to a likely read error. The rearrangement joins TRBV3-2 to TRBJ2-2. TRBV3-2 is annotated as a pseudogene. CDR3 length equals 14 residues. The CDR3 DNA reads TGTGCCAGCAGCCAAGAATTCCACACCGGGGAGCTGTTTTTT. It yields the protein CASSQEFHTGELFF.

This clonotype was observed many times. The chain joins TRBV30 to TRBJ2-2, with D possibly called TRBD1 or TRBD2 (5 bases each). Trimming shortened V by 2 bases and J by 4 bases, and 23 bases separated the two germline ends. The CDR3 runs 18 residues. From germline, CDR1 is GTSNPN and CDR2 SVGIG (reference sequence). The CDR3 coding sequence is TGTGCCTGGAGTTTCCGGGACCTCCTACCGCCGAGCACCGGGGAGCTGTTTTTT. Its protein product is CAWSFRDLLPPSTGELFF.

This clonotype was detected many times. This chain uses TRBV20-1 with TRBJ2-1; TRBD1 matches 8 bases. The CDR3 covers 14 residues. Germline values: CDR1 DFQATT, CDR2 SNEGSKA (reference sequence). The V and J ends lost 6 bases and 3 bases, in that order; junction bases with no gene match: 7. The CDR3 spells CSAIGQGIYNEQFF. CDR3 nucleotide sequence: TGCAGTGCCATAGGACAGGGAATCTACAATGAGCAGTTCTTC.

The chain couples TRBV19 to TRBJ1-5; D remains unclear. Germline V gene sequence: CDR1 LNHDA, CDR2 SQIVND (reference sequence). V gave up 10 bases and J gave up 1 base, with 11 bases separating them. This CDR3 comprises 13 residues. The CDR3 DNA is TGTGCCACCCGGTCGGAAAGCAATCAGCCCCAGCATTTT. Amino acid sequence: CATRSESNQPQHF.

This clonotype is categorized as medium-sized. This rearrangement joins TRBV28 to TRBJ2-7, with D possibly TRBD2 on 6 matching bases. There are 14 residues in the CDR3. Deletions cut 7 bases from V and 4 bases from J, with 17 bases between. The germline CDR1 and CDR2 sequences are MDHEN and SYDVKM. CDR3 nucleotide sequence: TGTGCCAGCACCCTGGGGGGAACTGGGTACGAGCAGTACTTC. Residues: CASTLGGTGYEQYF.

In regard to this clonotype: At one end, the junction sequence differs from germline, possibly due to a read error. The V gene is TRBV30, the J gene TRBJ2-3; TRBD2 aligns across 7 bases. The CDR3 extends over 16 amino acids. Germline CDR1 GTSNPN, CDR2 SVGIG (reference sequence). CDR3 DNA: TGTGCCTGGAGTTCATGGGGAGGGTCGCGCACAGGTACGCAGTATTTT. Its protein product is CAWSSWGGSRTGTQYF.

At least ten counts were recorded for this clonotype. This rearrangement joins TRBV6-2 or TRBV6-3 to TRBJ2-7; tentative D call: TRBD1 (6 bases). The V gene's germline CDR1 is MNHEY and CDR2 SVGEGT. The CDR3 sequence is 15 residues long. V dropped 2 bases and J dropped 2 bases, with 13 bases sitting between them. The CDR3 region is CASSYRTGSTYEQYF. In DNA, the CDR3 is TGTGCCAGCAGTTACCGCACAGGGAGTACCTACGAGCAGTACTTC.

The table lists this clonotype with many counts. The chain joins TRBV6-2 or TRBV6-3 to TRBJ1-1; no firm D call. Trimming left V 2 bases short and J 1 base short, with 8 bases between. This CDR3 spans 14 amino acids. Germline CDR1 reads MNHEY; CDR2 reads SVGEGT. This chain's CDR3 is CASSYVYGNTEAFF. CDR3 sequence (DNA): TGTGCCAGCAGTTACGTCTACGGGAACACTGAAGCTTTCTTT.

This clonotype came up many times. This chain's CDR3 is CSAWDWPYNEQFF. The CDR3, as DNA: TGCAGTGCTTGGGACTGGCCTTACAATGAGCAGTTCTTC. V and J are TRBV20-1 and TRBJ2-1; D might be TRBD2 (6 bases). Deletions cut 5 bases from V and 4 bases from J, with 12 bases between. Germline assignment: CDR1 DFQATT and CDR2 SNEGSKA (reference sequence). This CDR3 region has 13 residues.

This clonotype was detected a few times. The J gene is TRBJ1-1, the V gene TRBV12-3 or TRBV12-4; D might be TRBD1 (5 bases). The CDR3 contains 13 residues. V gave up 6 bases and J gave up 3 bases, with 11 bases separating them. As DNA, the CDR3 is TGTGCCAGCAGCCTTGAAGGGGACACTGAAGCTTTCTTT. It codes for CASSLEGDTEAFF.

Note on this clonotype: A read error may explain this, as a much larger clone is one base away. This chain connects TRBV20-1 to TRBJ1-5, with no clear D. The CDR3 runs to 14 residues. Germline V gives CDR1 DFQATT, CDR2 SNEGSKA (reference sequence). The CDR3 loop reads CSARSGNSNQPQRF. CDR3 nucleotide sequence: TGCAGTGCTAGATCTGGGAATAGCAATCAGCCCCAGCGTTTT.

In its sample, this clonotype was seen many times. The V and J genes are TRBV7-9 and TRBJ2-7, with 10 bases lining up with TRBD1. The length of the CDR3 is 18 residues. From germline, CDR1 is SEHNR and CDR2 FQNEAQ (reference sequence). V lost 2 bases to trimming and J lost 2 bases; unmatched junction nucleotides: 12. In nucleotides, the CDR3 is TGTGCCAGCAGCTTAAATGAAGGGACAGGGGCCTTCACCTACGAGCAGTACTTC. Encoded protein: CASSLNEGTGAFTYEQYF.

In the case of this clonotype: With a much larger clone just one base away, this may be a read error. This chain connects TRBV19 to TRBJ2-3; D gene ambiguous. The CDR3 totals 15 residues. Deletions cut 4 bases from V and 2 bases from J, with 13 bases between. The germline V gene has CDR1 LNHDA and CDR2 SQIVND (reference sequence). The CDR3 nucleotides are TGTGCCAGTAGTAATGCGGCCGGCGCCACAGATACGCAGTATTTT. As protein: CASSNAAGATDTQYF.

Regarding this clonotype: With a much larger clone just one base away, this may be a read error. CDR3 nucleotides: TGTGCCAGCAGCCGTCAGGGGGGGAACACCGGGGTGCTGTTTTTT. Encoded protein: CASSRQGGNTGVLFF. This chain connects TRBV3-1 to TRBJ2-2, with D perhaps assigned TRBD1 or TRBD2 (7 bases each). There are 15 residues in the CDR3. CDR1 and CDR2 (germline): LGHDT, YNNKEL (reference sequence).

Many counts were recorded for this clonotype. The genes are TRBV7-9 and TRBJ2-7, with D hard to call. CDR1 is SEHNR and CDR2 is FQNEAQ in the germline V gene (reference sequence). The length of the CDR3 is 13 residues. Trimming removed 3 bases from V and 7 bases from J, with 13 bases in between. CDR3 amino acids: CASSFSGLLEQYF. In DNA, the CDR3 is TGTGCCAGCAGCTTTTCGGGCCTCCTAGAGCAGTACTTC. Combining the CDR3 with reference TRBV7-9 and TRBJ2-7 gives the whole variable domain DTGVSQNPRHKITKRGQNVTFRCDPISEHNRLYWYRQTLGQGPEFLTYFQNEAQLEKSRLLSDRFSAERPKGSFSTLEIQRTEQGDSAMYLCASSFSGLLEQYFGPGTRLTVT.

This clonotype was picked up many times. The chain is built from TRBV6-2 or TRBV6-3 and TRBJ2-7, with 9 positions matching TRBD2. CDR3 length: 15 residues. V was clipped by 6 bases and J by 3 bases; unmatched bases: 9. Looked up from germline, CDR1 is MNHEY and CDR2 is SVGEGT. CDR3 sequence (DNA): TGTGCCAGCAGCCCCTCGCATAGCGGGAGCTACGAGCAGTACTTC. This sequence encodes CASSPSHSGSYEQYF.